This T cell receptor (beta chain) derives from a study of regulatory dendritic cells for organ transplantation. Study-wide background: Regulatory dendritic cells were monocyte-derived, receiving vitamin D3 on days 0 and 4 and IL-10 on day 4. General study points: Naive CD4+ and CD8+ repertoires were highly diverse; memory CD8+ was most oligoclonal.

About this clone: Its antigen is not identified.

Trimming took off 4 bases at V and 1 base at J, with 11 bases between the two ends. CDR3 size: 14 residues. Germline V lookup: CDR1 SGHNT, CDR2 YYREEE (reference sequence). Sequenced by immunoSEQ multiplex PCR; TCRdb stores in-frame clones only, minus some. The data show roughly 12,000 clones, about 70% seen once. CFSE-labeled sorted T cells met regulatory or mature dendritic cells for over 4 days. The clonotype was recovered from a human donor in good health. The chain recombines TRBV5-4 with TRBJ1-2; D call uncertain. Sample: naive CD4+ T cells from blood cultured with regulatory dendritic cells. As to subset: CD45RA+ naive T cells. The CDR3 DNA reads TGTGCCAGCAGCCCGGGTTTCAGTAACTATGGCTACACCTTC. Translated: CASSPGFSNYGYTF.